This T cell receptor beta chain was observed in a study of T cell repertoires in cytomegalovirus infection. Overall study context: Shared public TCR beta signatures pointed to both CMV infection and a matching HLA type.

Germline values: CDR1 SQVTM, CDR2 ANQGSEA. V lost 1 base, J lost 0 bases, and 13 bases lay in between. CDR3 length: 15 amino acids. TCRdb reanalysed the reads using MiXCR and keeps one entry per CDR3 protein. In the table there are about 920,000 distinct CDR3 sequences, less than 40% of which are singletons. Study-wide points: Dominant in the ex vivo response were TCR beta clonotypes restricted by HLA-C and specific for CMV. Summed public TCR beta family frequency identified CMV carriers bearing the relevant HLA.

A remark on this clonotype: No antigen is known for it.

Sequencing used cultured CD8+ T cells from PBMCs, obtained from culture after CMV antigen stimulation. This TCR was recovered from a human donor in good health (CMV status not recorded). Some clones in this sample may be carry-over from other donors' samples. This chain links TRBV29-1 with TRBJ2-7; TRBD1 is a possible D gene (6 bases). The CDR3 nucleotides read TGCAGCGTTGAAGGAAGGCAGGGGCCCTCCTACGAGCAGTACTTC. Translation gives CSVEGRQGPSYEQYF.